Listed below are T cell receptor beta chains from one sample, sequenced in a study of blood T cell repertoires in COVID-19. The repertoire was sequenced with immunoSEQ multiplex PCR; TCRdb's copy has only in-frame clones and lacks some. Altogether 95,000 to 150,000 clones are present, just over 85% being singletons, with the ten largest covering almost 4.5%. The sequenced sample was peripheral blood. The origin of the receptors is a man aged 40-50 years with acute or convalescent COVID-19. Each CDR3 is given without its conserved first and last residue. Each record gives: V gene, clone size, J gene, D gene, CDR3 protein. The D gene is left open where the match is weak. A clone size is listed for some rows: how often the clone was seen (once, few, many), or a class if it is expanded.

TRBV15	NA	TRBJ2-5	NA	ATSREGDGSGTQY
TRBV23-1	few	TRBJ1-5	NA	ASSQSDGRVGGCSNQPQH
TRBV10-1	NA	TRBJ2-7	TRBD1	ASSPSGTGGYEQY
TRBV10-2	NA	TRBJ2-7	TRBD2	ASRALAGNSYEQY
TRBV11-3	NA	TRBJ2-2	TRBD2	ASSPTSAGELF
TRBV5-1	NA	TRBJ2-3	NA	ASSSTGASGDTQY
TRBV6-2/TRBV6-3	NA	TRBJ1-1	NA	ASSLLQGNTEAF
TRBV6-5	NA	TRBJ2-7	TRBD1	ATGDRYSYEQY
TRBV2	NA	TRBJ2-2	TRBD2	ASSVLAGAVTGELF
TRBV5-5	NA	TRBJ1-5	NA	ASSAAWGDQPQH
TRBV9	few	TRBJ1-5	NA	ASSPTPYSNQPQH
TRBV7-2	NA	TRBJ2-5	NA	ASSLAALQETQY
TRBV11-2	NA	TRBJ2-7	NA	ASSFQSEQY
TRBV6-5	NA	TRBJ1-1	TRBD1	ASSRLTGENTEAF
TRBV5-1	NA	TRBJ1-2	NA	ASSLTIEGREGYT
TRBV7-9	NA	TRBJ2-3	TRBD2	ASSLTLGGGTDTQY
TRBV18	NA	TRBJ1-1	NA	ASSPPGLGSTEAF
TRBV6-5	NA	TRBJ2-3	TRBD1	ASSQRQGVDTQY
TRBV5-7	NA	TRBJ2-7	TRBD1	ASWTGGEQY
TRBV11-2	NA	TRBJ1-2	TRBD1	ASSPRTGNDYT
TRBV30	once	TRBJ1-2	TRBD1	AWREDRVGGYT
TRBV9	NA	TRBJ2-1	TRBD1	ASSERDRVTNEQF
TRBV7-9	NA	TRBJ2-7	NA	ASSPEAGLDEQY
TRBV9	NA	TRBJ1-6	NA	ASSVDTNSPLH
TRBV5-1	NA	TRBJ2-7	NA	ASSLPPWHEQY
TRBV27	NA	TRBJ1-2	TRBD1	ASKNRGSRYT
TRBV4-3	NA	TRBJ1-1	NA	ASSQDTVNTEAF
TRBV7-8	NA	TRBJ1-5	TRBD1	ASSLNPTGWNQPQH
TRBV6-2/TRBV6-3	NA	TRBJ2-5	NA	ASSSFMDRQETQY
TRBV5-1	NA	TRBJ2-1	TRBD2	ASSRGLAGVGNEQF
TRBV19	NA	TRBJ1-2	NA	ASSMRTADMYYPYSSGYT
TRBV30	once	TRBJ1-4	NA	AWRWAGGLEKLF
TRBV4-3	NA	TRBJ1-4	NA	ASSQGSPGANEKLF
TRBV19	NA	TRBJ1-1	NA	ASSRRAMNTEAF
TRBV12-5	NA	TRBJ2-1	NA	ASGFGSGDEQF
TRBV10-2	NA	TRBJ1-4	NA	ASSGTSATNEKLF
TRBV2	many	TRBJ1-2	NA	ASASLRFGYT
TRBV4-2	NA	TRBJ2-1	TRBD1	ASSQEGQGDRDEQF
TRBV6-5	NA	TRBJ2-2	NA	ASSLGNTGELF
TRBV19	NA	TRBJ1-1	NA	ASSAGSLNTEAF
TRBV15	NA	TRBJ2-3	TRBD2	ATSRAAGATDTQY
TRBV9	NA	TRBJ1-3	NA	ASSVETGSGNTIY
TRBV12-5	NA	TRBJ2-7	TRBD2	ASGPAPASSGAFGSYEQY
TRBV30	NA	TRBJ2-5	TRBD1	AWSRDRRRETQY
TRBV7-2	NA	TRBJ1-1	TRBD1	ASSWTGVGEAF